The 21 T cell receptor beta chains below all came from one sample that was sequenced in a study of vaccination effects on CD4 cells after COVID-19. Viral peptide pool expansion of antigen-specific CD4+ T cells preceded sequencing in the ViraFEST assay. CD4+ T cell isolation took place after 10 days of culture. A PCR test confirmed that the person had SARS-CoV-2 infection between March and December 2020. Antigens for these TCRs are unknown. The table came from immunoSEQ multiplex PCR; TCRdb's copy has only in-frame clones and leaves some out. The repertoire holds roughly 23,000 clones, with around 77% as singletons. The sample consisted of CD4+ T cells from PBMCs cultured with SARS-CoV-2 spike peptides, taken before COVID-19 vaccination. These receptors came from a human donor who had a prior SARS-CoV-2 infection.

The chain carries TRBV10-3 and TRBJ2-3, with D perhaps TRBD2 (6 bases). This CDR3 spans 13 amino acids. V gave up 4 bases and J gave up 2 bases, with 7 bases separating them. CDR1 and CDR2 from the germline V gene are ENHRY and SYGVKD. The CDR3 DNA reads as TGTGCCATCAGTGCGGGAGACACAGATACGCAGTATTTT. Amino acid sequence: CAISAGDTDTQYF.

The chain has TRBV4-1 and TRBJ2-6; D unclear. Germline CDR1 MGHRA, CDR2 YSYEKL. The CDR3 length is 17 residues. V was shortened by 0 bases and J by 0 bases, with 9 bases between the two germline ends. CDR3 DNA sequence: TGCGCCAGCAGCCAAGAGGGAACTCACTCTGGGGCCAACGTCCTGACTTTC. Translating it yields CASSQEGTHSGANVLTF.

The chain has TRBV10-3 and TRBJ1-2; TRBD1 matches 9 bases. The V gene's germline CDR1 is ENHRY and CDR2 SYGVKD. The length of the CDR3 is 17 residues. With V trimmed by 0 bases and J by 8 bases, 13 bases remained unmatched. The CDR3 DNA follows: TGTGCCATCAGTGAGTCGACCCAGTTCGGGACAGGGAGCGGCTACACCTTC. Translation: CAISESTQFGTGSGYTF.

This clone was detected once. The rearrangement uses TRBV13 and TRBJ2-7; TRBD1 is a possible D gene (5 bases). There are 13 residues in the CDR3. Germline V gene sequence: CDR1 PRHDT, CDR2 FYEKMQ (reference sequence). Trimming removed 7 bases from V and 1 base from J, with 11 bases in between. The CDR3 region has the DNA TGTGCCAGCATTTTGTCAGGGTCCTACGAGCAGTACTTC. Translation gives CASILSGSYEQYF.

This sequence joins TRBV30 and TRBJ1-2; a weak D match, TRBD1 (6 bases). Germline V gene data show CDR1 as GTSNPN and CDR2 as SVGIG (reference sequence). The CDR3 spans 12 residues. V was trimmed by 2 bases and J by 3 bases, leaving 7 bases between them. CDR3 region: CAWSPGDYGYTF. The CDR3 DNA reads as TGTGCCTGGAGTCCAGGGGACTATGGCTACACCTTC.

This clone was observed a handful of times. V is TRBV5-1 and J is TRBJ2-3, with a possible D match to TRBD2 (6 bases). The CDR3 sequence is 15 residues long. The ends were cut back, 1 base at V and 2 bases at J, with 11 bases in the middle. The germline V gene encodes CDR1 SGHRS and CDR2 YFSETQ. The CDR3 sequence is CASSLPSDYTDTQYF. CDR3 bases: TGCGCCAGCAGCTTGCCTAGCGACTACACAGATACGCAGTATTTT. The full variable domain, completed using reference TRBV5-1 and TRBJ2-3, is KAGVTQTPRYLIKTRGQQVTLSCSPISGHRSVSWYQQTPGQGLQFLFEYFSETQRNKGNFPGRFSGRQFSNSRSEMNVSTLELGDSALYLCASSLPSDYTDTQYFGPGTRLTVL.

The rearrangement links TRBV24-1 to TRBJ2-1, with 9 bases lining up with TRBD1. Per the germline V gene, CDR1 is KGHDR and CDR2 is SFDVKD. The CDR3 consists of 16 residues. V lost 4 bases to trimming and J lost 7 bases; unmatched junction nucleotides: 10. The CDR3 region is CATSDPGQGFYNEQFF. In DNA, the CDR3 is TGTGCCACCAGTGACCCGGGACAGGGCTTTTATAATGAGCAGTTCTTC.

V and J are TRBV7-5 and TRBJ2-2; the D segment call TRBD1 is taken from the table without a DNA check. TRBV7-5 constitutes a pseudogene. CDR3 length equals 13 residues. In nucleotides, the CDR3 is TGTGCCAGAAGGGACATGAACACCGGGGAGCTGTTTTTT. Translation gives CARRDMNTGELFF.

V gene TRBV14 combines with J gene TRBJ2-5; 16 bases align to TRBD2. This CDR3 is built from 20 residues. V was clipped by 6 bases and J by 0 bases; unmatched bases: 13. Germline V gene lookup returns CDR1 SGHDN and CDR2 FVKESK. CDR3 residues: CASSPSRLGLAGGHQETQYF. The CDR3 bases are TGTGCCAGCAGTCCAAGTAGGCTGGGACTAGCGGGAGGGCACCAAGAGACCCAGTACTTC.

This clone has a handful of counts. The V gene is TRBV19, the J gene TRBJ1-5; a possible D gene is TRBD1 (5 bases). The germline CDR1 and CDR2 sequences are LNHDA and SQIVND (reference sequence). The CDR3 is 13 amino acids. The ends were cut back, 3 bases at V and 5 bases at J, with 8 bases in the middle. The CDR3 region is CASSMGRDQPQHF. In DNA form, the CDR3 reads TGTGCCAGTAGTATGGGCAGGGATCAGCCCCAGCATTTT.

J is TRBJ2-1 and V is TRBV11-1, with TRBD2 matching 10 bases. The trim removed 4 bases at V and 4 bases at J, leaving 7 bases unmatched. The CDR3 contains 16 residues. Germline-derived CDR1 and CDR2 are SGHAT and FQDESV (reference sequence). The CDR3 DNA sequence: TGTGCCAGCAGCTCCTCCGGGACTAGCGTTTACAATGAGCAGTTCTTC. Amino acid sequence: CASSSSGTSVYNEQFF.

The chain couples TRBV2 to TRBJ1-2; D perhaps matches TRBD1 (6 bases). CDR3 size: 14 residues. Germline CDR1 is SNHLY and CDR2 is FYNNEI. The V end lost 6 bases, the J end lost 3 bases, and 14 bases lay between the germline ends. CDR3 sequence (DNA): TGTGCCAGCAGGAAGGACAGCAATGACTATGGCTACACCTTC. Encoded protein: CASRKDSNDYGYTF.

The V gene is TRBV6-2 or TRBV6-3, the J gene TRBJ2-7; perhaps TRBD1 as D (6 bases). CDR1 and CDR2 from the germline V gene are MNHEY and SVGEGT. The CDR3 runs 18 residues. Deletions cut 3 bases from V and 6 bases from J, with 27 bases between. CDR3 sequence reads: CASSYRGVGQGISGEQYF. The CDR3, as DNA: TGTGCCAGCAGTTATCGAGGAGTCGGGCAGGGGATAAGCGGCGAGCAGTACTTC.

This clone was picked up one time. The chain's CDR3 is CASRPGTGAETQYF. CDR3 sequence (DNA): TGTGCCAGCAGACCCGGGACAGGTGCCGAGACCCAGTACTTC. The rearrangement uses TRBV11-3 and TRBJ2-5; TRBD1 agrees at 8 bases. V dropped 6 bases and J dropped 5; count of bases not matched to a gene: 8. Germline V gives CDR1 SGHNT, CDR2 YENEEA. CDR3 size: 14 residues.

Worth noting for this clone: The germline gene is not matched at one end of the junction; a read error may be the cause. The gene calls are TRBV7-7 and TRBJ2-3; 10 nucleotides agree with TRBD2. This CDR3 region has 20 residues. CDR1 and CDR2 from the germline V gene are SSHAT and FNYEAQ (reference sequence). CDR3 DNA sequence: TGTGCTAGCAGCTTAGTAGCGGGGGGTTCCTCGAGCAGGGGACTAGATACGCAGTATTTT. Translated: CASSLVAGGSSSRGLDTQYF. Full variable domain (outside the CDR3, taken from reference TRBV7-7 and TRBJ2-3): GAGVSQSPRYKVTKRGQDVTLRCDPISSHATLYWYQQALGQGPEFLTYFNYEAQPDKSGLPSDRFSAERPEGSISTLTIQRTEQRDSAMYRCASSLVAGGSSSRGLDTQYFGPGTRLTVL.

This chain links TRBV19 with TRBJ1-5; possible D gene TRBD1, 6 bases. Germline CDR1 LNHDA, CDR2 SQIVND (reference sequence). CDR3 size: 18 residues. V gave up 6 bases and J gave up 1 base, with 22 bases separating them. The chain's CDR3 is CASRPKVDRRLSNQPQHF. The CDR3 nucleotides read TGTGCCAGTAGACCAAAGGTCGACAGGAGACTAAGCAATCAGCCCCAGCATTTT.

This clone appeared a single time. CDR3 amino acids: CASSLLDLTYEQYF. In DNA form, the CDR3 reads TGTGCCAGCTCACTACTAGATCTCACCTACGAGCAGTACTTC. This chain joins TRBV18 and TRBJ2-7, with D possibly matching TRBD2 (5 bases). V lost 4 bases to trimming and J lost 2 bases, with 12 bases between them. The CDR3 extends over 14 amino acids. The germline gives CDR1 KGHSH, CDR2 LQKENI. The full variable domain, its missing parts supplied by reference TRBV18 and TRBJ2-7, is NAGVMQNPRHLVRRRGQEARLRCSPMKGHSHVYWYRQLPEEGLKFMVYLQKENIIDESGMPKERFSAEFPKEGPSILRIQQVVRGDSAAYFCASSLLDLTYEQYFGPGTRLTVT.

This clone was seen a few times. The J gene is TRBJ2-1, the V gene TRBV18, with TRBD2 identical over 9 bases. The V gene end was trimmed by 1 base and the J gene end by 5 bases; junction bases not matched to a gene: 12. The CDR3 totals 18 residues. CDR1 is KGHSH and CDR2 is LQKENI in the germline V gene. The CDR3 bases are TGTGCCAGCTCACCACGTTCGGGTAGCGGGGGTAGAGACAATGAGCAGTTCTTC. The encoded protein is CASSPRSGSGGRDNEQFF.

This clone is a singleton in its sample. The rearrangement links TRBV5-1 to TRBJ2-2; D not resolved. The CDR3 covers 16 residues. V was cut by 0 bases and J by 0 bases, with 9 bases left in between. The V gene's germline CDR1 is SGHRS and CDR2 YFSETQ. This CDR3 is CASSLGGLANTGELFF. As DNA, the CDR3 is TGCGCCAGCAGCTTGGGGGGTCTCGCGAACACCGGGGAGCTGTTTTTT.

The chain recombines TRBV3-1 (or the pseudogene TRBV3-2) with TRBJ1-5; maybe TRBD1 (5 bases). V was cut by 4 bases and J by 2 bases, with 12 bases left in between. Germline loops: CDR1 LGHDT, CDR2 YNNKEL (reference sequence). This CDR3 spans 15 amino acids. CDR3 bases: TGTGCCAGCAGCCGAGAAGACAGTGGCAATCAGCCCCAGCATTTT. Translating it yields CASSREDSGNQPQHF.

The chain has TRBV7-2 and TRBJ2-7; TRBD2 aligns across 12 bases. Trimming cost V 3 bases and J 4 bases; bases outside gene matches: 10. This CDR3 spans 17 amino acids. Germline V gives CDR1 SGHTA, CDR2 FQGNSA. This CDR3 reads CASSFISAGTSGYEQYF. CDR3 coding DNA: TGTGCCAGCAGCTTTATAAGCGCCGGGACTAGCGGGTACGAGCAGTACTTC.